This passage covers 15 T cell receptor beta chains from one sample sequenced in a study of T-cell reconstitution after alpha-beta-depleted transplantation in children. Unique molecular identifiers were used in preparing the TCRbeta library. TCRdb used MiXCR to reprocess the PCR reads, holding one entry per CDR3 protein. The data hold some 550,000 distinct CDR3 sequences, with around 19% observed a single time. The specimen was PBMCs from the stem cell graft donor, collected from the stem cell graft. The receptor set was obtained from a human donor who donated a stem cell graft to a child with acute lymphoblastic leukemia.

The chain carries TRBV3-1 and TRBJ1-2; tentative D call: TRBD1 (6 bases). Germline values: CDR1 LGHDT, CDR2 YNNKEL (reference sequence). The CDR3 totals 15 residues. The V gene lost 4 bases and the J gene lost 4 bases, with 16 bases spanning the gap. The CDR3 protein is CASSPSHRELYGYTF. CDR3 bases: TGTGCCAGCAGCCCTTCCCACAGGGAACTCTATGGCTACACCTTC.

This clonotype was recorded a few times. V and J are TRBV7-3 and TRBJ2-5; 7 bases align to TRBD2. Germline CDR1 and CDR2: SGHTA and FQGTGA. V was clipped by 5 bases and J by 5 bases; unmatched bases: 8. This CDR3 has 14 amino acids. The CDR3 loop is CASSPTSVTETQYF. The CDR3, as DNA: TGTGCCAGCAGCCCCACTAGCGTTACCGAGACCCAGTACTTC.

This clonotype was observed a few times. The V gene is TRBV7-3, the J gene TRBJ1-2; weak D call: TRBD1 (5 bases). This CDR3 is built from 15 residues. V gave up 8 bases and J gave up 0 bases, with 16 bases separating them. From germline, CDR1 is SGHTA and CDR2 FQGTGA. The CDR3 DNA is TGTGCCAGCTCGTCCTCCAGGGTTTCTAACTATGGCTACACCTTC. This sequence encodes CASSSSRVSNYGYTF.

This chain joins TRBV19 and TRBJ2-6, with a tentative D call TRBD2 (5 bases). The CDR3 sequence is 16 residues long. The germline CDR1 and CDR2 sequences are LNHDA and SQIVND (reference sequence). Trimming removed 1 base from V and 0 bases from J, with 7 bases in between. The CDR3 bases are TGTGCCAGTAGTATAGGAGGGCTCTCTGGGGCCAACGTCCTGACTTTC. This translates into CASSIGGLSGANVLTF.

This clonotype turned up a few times. V usage is TRBV15 and J usage is TRBJ2-3; 11 bases are shared with TRBD2. V lost 4 bases to trimming and J lost 3 bases; unmatched junction nucleotides: 6. This CDR3 has 16 residues. Germline V gives CDR1 LNHNV, CDR2 YYDKDF (reference sequence). As DNA, the CDR3 is TGTGCCACCAGCAAGAATAGCGGGAGGGGAACAGATACGCAGTATTTT. Translated, it gives CATSKNSGRGTDTQYF. Based on the CDR3 plus reference TRBV15 and TRBJ2-3, the full variable domain is DAMVIQNPRYQVTQFGKPVTLSCSQTLNHNVMYWYQQKSSQAPKLLFHYYDKDFNNEADTPDNFQSRRPNTSFCFLDIRSPGLGDTAMYLCATSKNSGRGTDTQYFGPGTRLTVL.

This clonotype was recorded a few times. The genes are TRBV29-1 and TRBJ2-2, with 10 bases that match TRBD1. The CDR3 loop spans 21 amino acids. Losses at the gene ends were 7 bases for V and 3 bases for J; bases not matched to a gene: 26. Germline-derived CDR1 and CDR2 are SQVTM and ANQGSEA. DNA of the CDR3: TGCAGCGCTCGATTTGGCCCGGTGGGGGACAGGGGCCCCTCGGACACCGGGGAGCTGTTTTTT. Encoded protein: CSARFGPVGDRGPSDTGELFF.

The V and J genes are TRBV3-1 and TRBJ1-2; 7 bases are shared with TRBD1. After removal of 0 bases from V and 4 bases from J, the junction contained 17 bases not matched to a gene. Per the germline V gene, CDR1 is LGHDT and CDR2 is YNNKEL (reference sequence). The CDR3 loop spans 19 amino acids. CDR3 residues: CASSQDSGTAGVFSYGYTF. DNA of the CDR3: TGTGCCAGCAGCCAAGATAGTGGGACAGCTGGAGTCTTTTCCTATGGCTACACCTTC.

This clonotype was counted a few times. The chain is built from TRBV3-1 and TRBJ1-2; 8 bases fit TRBD1. Germline V gene sequence: CDR1 LGHDT, CDR2 YNNKEL (reference sequence). Unmatched junction bases numbered 7, after V lost 3 bases and J lost 4 bases. The CDR3 consists of 15 residues. The CDR3 sequence is CASSQLRDRLYGYTF. The CDR3 DNA reads TGTGCCAGCAGCCAGTTGAGGGACAGGCTCTATGGCTACACCTTC.

On this clonotype itself: This likely reflects a read error, since a far larger clone is one base away. The chain has TRBV7-6 and TRBJ2-5, with no clear D. Germline V gene data show CDR1 as SGHVS and CDR2 as FNYEAQ. The CDR3 length is 11 residues. CDR3 amino acids: CASSLQEAQYF. The CDR3 nucleotides are TGTGCCAGCAGCTTACAAGAGGCCCAGTACTTC.

The gene calls are TRBV18 and TRBJ2-3; D unclear. Between the trimmed V and J ends, which lost 3 bases and 3 bases, there was a span of 7 bases. CDR1 is KGHSH and CDR2 is LQKENI in the germline V gene. This CDR3 contains 13 residues. The CDR3 DNA is TGTGCCAGCTCACCGGATTTAACAGATACGCAGTATTTT. Translation gives CASSPDLTDTQYF.

This clonotype was counted between two and nine times. This sequence joins TRBV15 and TRBJ1-2, with unresolved D. Trimming removed 0 bases from V and 3 bases from J, with 11 bases in between. The CDR3 totals 15 residues. Germline CDR1 reads LNHNV; CDR2 reads YYDKDF (reference sequence). In DNA form, the CDR3 reads TGTGCCACCAGCAGAGAAGGCAGAATCCACTATGGCTACACCTTC. This encodes CATSREGRIHYGYTF.

This clonotype was found a few times. In DNA form, the CDR3 reads TGTGCCAGCAGCAAAGGGGGTGACACCTACGAGCAGTACTTC. Encoded protein: CASSKGGDTYEQYF. This sequence joins TRBV9 and TRBJ2-7, with TRBD1 as a possible D gene (6 bases). This CDR3 is built from 14 residues. The V end lost 4 bases, the J end lost 2 bases, and 13 bases lay between the germline ends. CDR1 SGDLS and CDR2 YYNGEE come from the germline V gene.

CDR3 coding DNA: TGTGCCAGCAGCTATTTCGGGCAGAGCTATGGCTACACCTTC. Its protein product is CASSYFGQSYGYTF. The chain recombines TRBV5-6 with TRBJ1-2, with unresolved D. The CDR3 runs 14 residues. V lost 3 bases, J lost 4 bases, and 13 bases lay in between. CDR1 and CDR2 from the germline V gene are SGHDT and YYEEEE.

The chain employs TRBV5-1 and TRBJ2-2, with D perhaps matching TRBD2 (6 bases). The germline CDR1 and CDR2 sequences are SGHRS and YFSETQ. V dropped 5 bases and J dropped 4 bases, with 12 bases sitting between them. The CDR3 has 14 amino acids. The CDR3 loop reads CASREGPSTGELFF. In DNA form, the CDR3 reads TGCGCCAGCAGGGAGGGGCCTAGCACCGGGGAGCTGTTTTTT.

The J gene is TRBJ1-5, the V gene TRBV5-5; no clear D gene. The CDR3 totals 16 residues. Germline-derived CDR1 and CDR2 are SGHKS and YYEKEE (reference sequence). Trimming removed 2 bases at V and 0 bases at J, with 12 bases between. The CDR3 loop reads CASSFIPSDSNQPQHF. For the CDR3, the DNA is TGTGCCAGCAGCTTTATCCCGTCGGATAGCAATCAGCCCCAGCATTTT.